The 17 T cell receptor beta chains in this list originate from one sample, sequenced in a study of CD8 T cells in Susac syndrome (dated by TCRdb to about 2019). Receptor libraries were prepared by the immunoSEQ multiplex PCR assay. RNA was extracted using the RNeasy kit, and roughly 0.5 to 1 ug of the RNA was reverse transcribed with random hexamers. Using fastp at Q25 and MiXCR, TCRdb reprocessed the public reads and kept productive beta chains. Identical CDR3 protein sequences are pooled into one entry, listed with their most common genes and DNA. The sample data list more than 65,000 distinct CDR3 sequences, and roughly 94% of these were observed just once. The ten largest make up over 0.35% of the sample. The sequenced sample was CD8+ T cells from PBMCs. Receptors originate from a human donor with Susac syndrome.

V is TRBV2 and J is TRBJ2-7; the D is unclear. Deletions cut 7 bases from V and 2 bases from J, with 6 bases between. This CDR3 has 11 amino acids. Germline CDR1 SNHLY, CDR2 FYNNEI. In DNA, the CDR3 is TGTGCCAGCAAGAAAGCCTACGAGCAGTACTTC. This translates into CASKKAYEQYF. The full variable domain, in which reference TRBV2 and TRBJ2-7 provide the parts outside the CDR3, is EPEVTQTPSHQVTQMGQEVILRCVPISNHLYFYWYRQILGQKVEFLVSFYNNEISEKSEIFDDQFSVERPDGSNFTLKIRSTKLEDSAMYFCASKKAYEQYFGPGTRLTVT.

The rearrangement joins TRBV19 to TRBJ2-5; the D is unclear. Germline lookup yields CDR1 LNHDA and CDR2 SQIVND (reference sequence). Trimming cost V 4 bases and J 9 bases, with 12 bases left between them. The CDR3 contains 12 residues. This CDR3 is CASSNAILSQYF. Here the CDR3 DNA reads TGTGCCAGTAGTAATGCTATTCTGTCCCAGTACTTC.

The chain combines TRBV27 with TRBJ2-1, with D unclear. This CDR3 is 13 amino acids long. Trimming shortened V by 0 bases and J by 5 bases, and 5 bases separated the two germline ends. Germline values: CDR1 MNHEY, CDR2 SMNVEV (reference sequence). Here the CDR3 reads CASSLSLDNEQFF. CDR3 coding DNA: TGTGCCAGCAGTTTATCTTTAGACAATGAGCAGTTCTTC.

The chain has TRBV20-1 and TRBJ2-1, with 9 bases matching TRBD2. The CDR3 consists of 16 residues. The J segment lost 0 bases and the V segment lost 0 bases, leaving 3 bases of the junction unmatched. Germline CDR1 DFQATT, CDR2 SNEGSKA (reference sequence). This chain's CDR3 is CSARDLLAGSYNEQFF. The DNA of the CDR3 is TGCAGTGCTAGAGATCTACTAGCGGGCTCCTACAATGAGCAGTTCTTC.

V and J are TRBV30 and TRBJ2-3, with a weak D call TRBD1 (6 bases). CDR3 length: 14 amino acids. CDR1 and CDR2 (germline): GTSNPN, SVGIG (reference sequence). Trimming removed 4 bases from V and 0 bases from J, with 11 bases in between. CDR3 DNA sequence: TGTGCCTGGACGTACACAGGGAGCACAGATACGCAGTATTTT. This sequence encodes CAWTYTGSTDTQYF.

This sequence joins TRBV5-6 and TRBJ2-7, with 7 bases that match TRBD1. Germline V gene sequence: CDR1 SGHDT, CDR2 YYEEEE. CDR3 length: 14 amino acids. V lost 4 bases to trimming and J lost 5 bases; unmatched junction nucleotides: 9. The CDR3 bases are TGTGCCAGCAGCGCCTATCAGGGGGTCAACGAGCAGTACTTC. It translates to CASSAYQGVNEQYF.

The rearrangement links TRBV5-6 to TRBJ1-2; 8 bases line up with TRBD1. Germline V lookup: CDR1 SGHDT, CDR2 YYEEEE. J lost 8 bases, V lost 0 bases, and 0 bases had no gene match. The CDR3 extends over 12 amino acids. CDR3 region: CASSLGDRGYTF. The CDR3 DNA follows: TGTGCCAGCAGCTTGGGGGACAGGGGCTACACCTTC.

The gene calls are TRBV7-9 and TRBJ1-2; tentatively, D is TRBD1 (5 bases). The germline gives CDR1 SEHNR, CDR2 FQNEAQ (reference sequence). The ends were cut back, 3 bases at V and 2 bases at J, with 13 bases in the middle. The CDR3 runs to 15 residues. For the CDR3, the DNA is TGTGCCAGCAGCTTGGGGATCGCAGGGAACTATGGCTACACCTTC. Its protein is CASSLGIAGNYGYTF.

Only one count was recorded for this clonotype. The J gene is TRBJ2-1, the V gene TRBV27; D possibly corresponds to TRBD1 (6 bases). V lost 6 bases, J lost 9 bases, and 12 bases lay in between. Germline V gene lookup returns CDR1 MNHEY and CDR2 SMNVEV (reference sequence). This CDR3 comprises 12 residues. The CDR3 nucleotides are TGTGCCAGCAGCACCACAGGGAGTGAGCAGTTCTTC. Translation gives CASSTTGSEQFF.

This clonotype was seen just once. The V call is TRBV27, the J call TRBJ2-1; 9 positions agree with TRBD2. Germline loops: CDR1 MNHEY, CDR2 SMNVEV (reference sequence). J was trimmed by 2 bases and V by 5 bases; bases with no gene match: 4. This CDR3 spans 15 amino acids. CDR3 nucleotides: TGTGCCAGCAGTCCAGGACTAGCGACCTACAATGAGCAGTTCTTC. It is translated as CASSPGLATYNEQFF.

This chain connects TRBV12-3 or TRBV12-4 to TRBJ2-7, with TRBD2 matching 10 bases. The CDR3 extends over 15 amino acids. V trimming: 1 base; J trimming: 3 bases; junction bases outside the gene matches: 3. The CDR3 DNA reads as TGTGCCAGCAGTTTAGGTACTAGCGGGAACTACGAGCAGTACTTC. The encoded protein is CASSLGTSGNYEQYF.

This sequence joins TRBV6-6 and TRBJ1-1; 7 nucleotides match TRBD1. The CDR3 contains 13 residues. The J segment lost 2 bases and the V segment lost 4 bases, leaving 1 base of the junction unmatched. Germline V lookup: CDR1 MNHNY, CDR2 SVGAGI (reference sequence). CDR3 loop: CASSWDSNTEAFF. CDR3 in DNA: TGTGCCAGCAGTTGGGACAGTAACACTGAAGCTTTCTTT.

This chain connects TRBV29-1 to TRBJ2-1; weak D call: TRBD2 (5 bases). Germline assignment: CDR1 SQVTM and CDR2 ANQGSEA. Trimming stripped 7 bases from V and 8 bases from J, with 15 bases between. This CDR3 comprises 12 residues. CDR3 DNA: TGCAGCGCTTATACTAACGGGGATGAGCAGTTCTTC. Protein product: CSAYTNGDEQFF.

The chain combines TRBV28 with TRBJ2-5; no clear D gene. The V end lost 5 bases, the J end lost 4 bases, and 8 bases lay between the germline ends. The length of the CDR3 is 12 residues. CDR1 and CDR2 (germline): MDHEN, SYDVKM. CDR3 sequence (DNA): TGTGCCAGCAGTATCACAGTAGAGACCCAGTACTTC. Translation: CASSITVETQYF.

The chain's CDR3 is CASSLSDRYNEQFF. CDR3 coding DNA: TGTGCCAGCAGTTTATCCGACAGATACAATGAGCAGTTCTTC. The V and J genes are TRBV28 and TRBJ2-1, with TRBD1 as a possible D gene (5 bases). The CDR3 sequence is 14 residues long. Trimming cost V 1 base and J 4 bases, with 8 bases left between them. Germline assignment: CDR1 MDHEN and CDR2 SYDVKM.

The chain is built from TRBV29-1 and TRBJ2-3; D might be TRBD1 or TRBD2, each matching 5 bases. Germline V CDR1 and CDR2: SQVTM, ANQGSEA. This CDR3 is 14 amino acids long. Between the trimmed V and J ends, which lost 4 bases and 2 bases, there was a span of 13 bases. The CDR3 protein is CSVAVGTTTDTQYF. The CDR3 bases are TGCAGCGTTGCGGTAGGGACCACCACAGATACGCAGTATTTT.

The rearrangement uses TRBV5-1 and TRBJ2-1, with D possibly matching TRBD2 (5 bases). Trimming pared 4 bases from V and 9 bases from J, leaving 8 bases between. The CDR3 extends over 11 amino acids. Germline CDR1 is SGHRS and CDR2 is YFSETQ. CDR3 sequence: CASSGGPEQFF. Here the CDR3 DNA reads TGCGCCAGCAGCGGAGGCCCTGAGCAGTTCTTC.